This T cell receptor (beta chain) was identified during a study of blood T cells in healthy people across ages. V gave up 5 bases and J gave up 3 bases, with 17 bases separating them. Per the germline V gene, CDR1 is SEHNR and CDR2 is FQNEAQ (reference sequence). CDR3 length equals 15 residues. A second about 7 to 11 cycle PCR used barcoded and J-beta primers. There were at least 2.5 million CDR3-containing paired-end reads obtained from each sample. Using its own MiXCR run on the 5' RACE reads, TCRdb lists one record per CDR3 protein. The sample holds hundreds of thousands of distinct CDR3 sequences; approximately 25% are singletons and the top ten take less than 9%. The sample holds many counts of this clonotype. The same specimen was also included in a second study, on T cells of mothers and their children.

The TCR sequence derives from a boy aged 5 to 17 in good health. The sample comprised blood. This sequence joins TRBV7-9 and TRBJ2-7; D perhaps matches TRBD1 (6 bases). This chain's CDR3 is CASSQSQGIYYEQYF. The DNA of the CDR3 is TGTGCCAGCAGCCAGAGCCAGGGGATATACTACGAGCAGTACTTC.